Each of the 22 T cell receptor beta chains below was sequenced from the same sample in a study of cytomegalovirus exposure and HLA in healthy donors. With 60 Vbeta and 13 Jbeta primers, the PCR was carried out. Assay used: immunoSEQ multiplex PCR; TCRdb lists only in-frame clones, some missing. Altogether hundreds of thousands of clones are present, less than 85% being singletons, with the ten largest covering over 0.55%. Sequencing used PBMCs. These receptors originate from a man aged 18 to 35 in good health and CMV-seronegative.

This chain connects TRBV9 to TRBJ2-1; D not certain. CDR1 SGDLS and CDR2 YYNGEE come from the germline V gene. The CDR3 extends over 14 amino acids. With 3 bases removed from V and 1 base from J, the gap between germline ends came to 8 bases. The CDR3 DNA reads TGTGCCAGCAGCGGGCACGGGTCCTACAATGAGCAGTTCTTC. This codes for CASSGHGSYNEQFF.

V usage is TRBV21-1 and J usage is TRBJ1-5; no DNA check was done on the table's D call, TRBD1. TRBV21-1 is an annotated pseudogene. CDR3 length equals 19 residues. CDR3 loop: CASSKALRVAGISNQPQHF. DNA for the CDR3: TGTGCCAGCAGCAAAGCGCTAAGGGTGGCAGGGATTAGCAATCAGCCCCAGCATTTT.

CDR3 sequence reads: CASSRGAGELFSGSDTQYF. In nucleotides, the CDR3 is TGTGCCAGCAGCCGTGGGGCGGGAGAATTGTTCTCGGGATCAGATACGCAGTATTTT. This sequence joins TRBV9 and TRBJ2-3; 7 bases are shared with TRBD2. Germline V gene lookup returns CDR1 SGDLS and CDR2 YYNGEE. This CDR3 comprises 19 residues. Trimming cost V 4 bases and J 4 bases; bases outside gene matches: 21.

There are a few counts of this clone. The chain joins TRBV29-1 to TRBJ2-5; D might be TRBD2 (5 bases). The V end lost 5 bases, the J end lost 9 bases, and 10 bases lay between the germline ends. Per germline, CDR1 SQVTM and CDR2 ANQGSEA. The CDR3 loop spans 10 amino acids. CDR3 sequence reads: CSVRLEAQYF. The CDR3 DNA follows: TGCAGCGTTAGACTGGAGGCCCAGTACTTC.

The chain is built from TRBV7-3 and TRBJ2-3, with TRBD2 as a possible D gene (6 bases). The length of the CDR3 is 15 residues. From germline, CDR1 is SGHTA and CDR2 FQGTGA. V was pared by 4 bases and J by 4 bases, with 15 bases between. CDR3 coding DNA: TGTGCCAGCAGCTGGATGGGGGGAGTGCCAGATACGCAGTATTTT. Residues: CASSWMGGVPDTQYF.

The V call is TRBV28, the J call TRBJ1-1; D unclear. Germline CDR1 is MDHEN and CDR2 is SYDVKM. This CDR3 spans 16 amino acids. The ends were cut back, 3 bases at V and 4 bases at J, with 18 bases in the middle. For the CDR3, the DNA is TGTGCCAGCAGTTTCGACGGCGAGGCTCTGGGCACTGAAGCTTTCTTT. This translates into CASSFDGEALGTEAFF.

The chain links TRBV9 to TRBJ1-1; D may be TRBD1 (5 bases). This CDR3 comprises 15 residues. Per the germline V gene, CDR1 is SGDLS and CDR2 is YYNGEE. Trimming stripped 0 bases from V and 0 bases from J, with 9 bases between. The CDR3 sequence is CASSVGQGLNTEAFF. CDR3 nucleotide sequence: TGTGCCAGCAGCGTAGGGCAGGGCTTGAACACTGAAGCTTTCTTT.

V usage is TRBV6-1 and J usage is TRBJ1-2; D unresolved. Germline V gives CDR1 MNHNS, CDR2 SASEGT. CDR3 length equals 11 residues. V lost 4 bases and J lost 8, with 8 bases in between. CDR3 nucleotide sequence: TGTGCCAGCAGTGCCCCTCCGGGCTACACCTTC. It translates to CASSAPPGYTF.

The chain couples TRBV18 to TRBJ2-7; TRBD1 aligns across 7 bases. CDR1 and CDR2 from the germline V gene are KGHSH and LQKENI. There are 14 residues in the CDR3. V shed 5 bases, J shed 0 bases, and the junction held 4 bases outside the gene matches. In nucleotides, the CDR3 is TGTGCCAGCTCAAGGGCAGGGGGCTCCTACGAGCAGTACTTC. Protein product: CASSRAGGSYEQYF. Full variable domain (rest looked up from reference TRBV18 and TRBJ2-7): NAGVMQNPRHLVRRRGQEARLRCSPMKGHSHVYWYRQLPEEGLKFMVYLQKENIIDESGMPKERFSAEFPKEGPSILRIQQVVRGDSAAYFCASSRAGGSYEQYFGPGTRLTVT.

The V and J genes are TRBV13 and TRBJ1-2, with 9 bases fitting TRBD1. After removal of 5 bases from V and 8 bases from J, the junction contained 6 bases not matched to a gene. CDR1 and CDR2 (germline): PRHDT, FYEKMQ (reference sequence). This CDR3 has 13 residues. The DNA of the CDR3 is TGTGCCAGCAGCGTACAGGGGGCGGAGGGCTACACCTTC. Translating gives CASSVQGAEGYTF.

CDR3 residues: CASSVGRTSGRPDTQYF. In DNA form, the CDR3 reads TGTGCCAGCAGCGTAGGCCGGACTAGCGGGAGACCAGATACGCAGTATTTT. This chain uses TRBV9 with TRBJ2-3; 13 bases map to TRBD2. The V and J ends lost 0 bases and 4 bases, in that order; junction bases with no gene match: 5. CDR3 length: 17 amino acids. Germline V gene sequence: CDR1 SGDLS, CDR2 YYNGEE.

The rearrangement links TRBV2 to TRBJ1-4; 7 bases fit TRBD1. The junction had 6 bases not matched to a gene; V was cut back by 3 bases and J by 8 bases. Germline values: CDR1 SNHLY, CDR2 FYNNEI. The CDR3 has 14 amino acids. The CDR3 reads CASSDVRGLEKLFF. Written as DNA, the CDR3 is TGTGCCAGCAGTGATGTTAGGGGGCTGGAAAAACTGTTTTTT.

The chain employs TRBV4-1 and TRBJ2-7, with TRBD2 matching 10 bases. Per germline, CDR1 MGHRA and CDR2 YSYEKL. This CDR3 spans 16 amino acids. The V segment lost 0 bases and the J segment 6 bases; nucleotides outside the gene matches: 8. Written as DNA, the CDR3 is TGCGCCAGCAGCCAAGAAGGGAGCGGGAGGGCCGGCGAGCAGTACTTC. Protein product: CASSQEGSGRAGEQYF.

The CDR3 DNA reads TGTGCCAGCAGGAAAGGACTAGCGGGAACGTACTACGAGCAGTACTTC. It codes for CASRKGLAGTYYEQYF. The chain combines TRBV6-6 with TRBJ2-7, with 12 positions matching TRBD2. The CDR3 contains 16 residues. The germline gives CDR1 MNHNY, CDR2 SVGAGI (reference sequence). Trimming cost V 6 bases and J 3 bases; bases outside gene matches: 9.

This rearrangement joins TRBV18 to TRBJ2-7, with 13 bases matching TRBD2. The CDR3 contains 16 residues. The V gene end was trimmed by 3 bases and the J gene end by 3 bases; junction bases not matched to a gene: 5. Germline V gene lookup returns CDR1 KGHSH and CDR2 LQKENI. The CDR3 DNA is TGTGCCAGCTCACCGTCTACTAGCGGGAGGGTCTACGAGCAGTACTTC. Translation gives CASSPSTSGRVYEQYF.

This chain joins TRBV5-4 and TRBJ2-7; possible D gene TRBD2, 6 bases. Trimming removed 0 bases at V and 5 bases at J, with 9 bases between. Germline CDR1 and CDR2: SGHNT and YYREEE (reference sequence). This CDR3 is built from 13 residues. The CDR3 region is CASSLAGADEQYF. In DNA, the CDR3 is TGTGCCAGCAGCTTGGCGGGAGCGGACGAGCAGTACTTC.

In nucleotides, the CDR3 is TGTGCCAGCAGCGGAACAGGGGGCGCAAAGACCCAGTACTTC. Translation: CASSGTGGAKTQYF. The J gene is TRBJ2-5, the V gene TRBV2; 9 bases align to TRBD1. CDR3 length: 14 residues. Germline assignment: CDR1 SNHLY and CDR2 FYNNEI. Trimming at V came to 6 bases and at J to 6 bases, leaving 8 bases not matched to a gene. Drawing the rest from reference TRBV2 and TRBJ2-5, the complete variable domain is EPEVTQTPSHQVTQMGQEVILRCVPISNHLYFYWYRQILGQKVEFLVSFYNNEISEKSEIFDDQFSVERPDGSNFTLKIRSTKLEDSAMYFCASSGTGGAKTQYFGPGTRLLVL.

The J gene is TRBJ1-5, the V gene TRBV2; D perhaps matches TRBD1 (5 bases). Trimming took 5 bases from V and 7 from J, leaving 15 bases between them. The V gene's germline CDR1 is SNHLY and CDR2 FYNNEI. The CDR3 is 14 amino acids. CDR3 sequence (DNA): TGTGCCAGCAGTAAGAGGCAGGGTGAACAGCCCCAGCATTTT. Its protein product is CASSKRQGEQPQHF. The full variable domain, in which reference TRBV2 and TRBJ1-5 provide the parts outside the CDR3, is EPEVTQTPSHQVTQMGQEVILRCVPISNHLYFYWYRQILGQKVEFLVSFYNNEISEKSEIFDDQFSVERPDGSNFTLKIRSTKLEDSAMYFCASSKRQGEQPQHFGDGTRLSIL.

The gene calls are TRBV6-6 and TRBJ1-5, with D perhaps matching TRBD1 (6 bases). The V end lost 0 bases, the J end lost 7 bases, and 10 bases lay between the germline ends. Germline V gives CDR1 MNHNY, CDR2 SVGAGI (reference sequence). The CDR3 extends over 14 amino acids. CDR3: CASSYSGGGQPQHF. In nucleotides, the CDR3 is TGTGCCAGCAGTTACTCAGGGGGTGGACAGCCCCAGCATTTT.

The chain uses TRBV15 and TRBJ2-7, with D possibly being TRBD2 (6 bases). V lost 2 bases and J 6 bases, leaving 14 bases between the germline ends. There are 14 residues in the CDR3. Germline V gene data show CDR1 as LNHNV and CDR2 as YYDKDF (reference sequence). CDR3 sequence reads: CATSRKVGSGEQYF. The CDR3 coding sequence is TGTGCCACCAGCAGAAAGGTCGGGAGCGGCGAGCAGTACTTC.

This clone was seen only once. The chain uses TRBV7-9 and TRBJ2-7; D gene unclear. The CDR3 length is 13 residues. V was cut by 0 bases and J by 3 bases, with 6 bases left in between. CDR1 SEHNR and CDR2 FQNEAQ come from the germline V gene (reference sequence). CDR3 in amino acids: CASSLAGYYEQYF. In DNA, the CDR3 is TGTGCCAGCAGCTTAGCGGGCTACTACGAGCAGTACTTC. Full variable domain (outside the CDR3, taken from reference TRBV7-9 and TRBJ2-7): DTGVSQNPRHKITKRGQNVTFRCDPISEHNRLYWYRQTLGQGPEFLTYFQNEAQLEKSRLLSDRFSAERPKGSFSTLEIQRTEQGDSAMYLCASSLAGYYEQYFGPGTRLTVT.

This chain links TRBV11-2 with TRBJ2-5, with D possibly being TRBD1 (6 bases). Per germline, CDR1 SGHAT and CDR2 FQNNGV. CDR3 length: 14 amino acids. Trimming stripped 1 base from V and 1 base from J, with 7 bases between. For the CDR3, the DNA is TGTGCCAGCAGCTTAGGAGGGGGCCAAGAGACCCAGTACTTC. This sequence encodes CASSLGGGQETQYF.